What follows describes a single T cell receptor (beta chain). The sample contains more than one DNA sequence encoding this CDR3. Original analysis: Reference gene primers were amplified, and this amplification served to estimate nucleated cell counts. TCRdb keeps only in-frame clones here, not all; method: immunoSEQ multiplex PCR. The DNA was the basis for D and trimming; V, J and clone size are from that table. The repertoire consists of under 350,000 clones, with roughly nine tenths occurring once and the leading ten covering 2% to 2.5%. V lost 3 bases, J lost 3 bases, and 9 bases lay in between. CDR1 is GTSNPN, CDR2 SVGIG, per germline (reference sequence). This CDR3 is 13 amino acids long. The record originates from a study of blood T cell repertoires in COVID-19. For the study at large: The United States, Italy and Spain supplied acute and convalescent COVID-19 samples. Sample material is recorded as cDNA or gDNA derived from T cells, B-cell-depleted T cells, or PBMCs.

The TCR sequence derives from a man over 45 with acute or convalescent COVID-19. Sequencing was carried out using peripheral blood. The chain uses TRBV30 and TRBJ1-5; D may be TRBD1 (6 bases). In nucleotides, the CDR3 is TGTGCCTGGAGCTCAGGGGCCAATCAGCCCCAGCATTTT. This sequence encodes CAWSSGANQPQHF.